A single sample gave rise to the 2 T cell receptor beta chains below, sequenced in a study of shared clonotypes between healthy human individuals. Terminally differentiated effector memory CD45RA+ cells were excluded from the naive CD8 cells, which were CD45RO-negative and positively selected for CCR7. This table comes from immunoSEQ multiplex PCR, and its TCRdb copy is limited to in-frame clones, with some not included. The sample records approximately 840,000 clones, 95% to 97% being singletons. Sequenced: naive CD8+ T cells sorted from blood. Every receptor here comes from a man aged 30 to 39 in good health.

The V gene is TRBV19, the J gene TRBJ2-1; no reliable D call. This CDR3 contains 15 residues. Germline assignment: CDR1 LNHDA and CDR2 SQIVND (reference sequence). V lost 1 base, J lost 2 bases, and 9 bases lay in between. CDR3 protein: CASSIGGHPYNEQFF. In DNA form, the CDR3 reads TGTGCCAGTAGTATAGGCGGCCACCCCTACAATGAGCAGTTCTTC.

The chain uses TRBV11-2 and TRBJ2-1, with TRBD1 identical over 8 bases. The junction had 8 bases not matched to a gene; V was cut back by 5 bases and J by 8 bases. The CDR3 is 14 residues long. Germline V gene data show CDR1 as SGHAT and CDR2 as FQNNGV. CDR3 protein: CASSEDRVFYEQFF. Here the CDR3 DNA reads TGTGCCAGCAGCGAGGACAGGGTTTTTTATGAGCAGTTCTTC. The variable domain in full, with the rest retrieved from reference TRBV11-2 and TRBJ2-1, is EAGVAQSPRYKIIEKRQSVAFWCNPISGHATLYWYQQILGQGPKLLIQFQNNGVVDDSQLPKDRFSAERLKGVDSTLKIQPAKLEDSAVYLCASSEDRVFYEQFFGPGTRLTVL.